The clone carrying this T cell receptor beta chain was recorded a few times. This sample was included in a study of tumour-infiltrating T cells in Burkitt lymphoma. Study-wide context: Repertoire clonality predicted overall and progression-free survival.

Sequencing used immunoSEQ multiplex PCR; TCRdb keeps in-frame clones, though not all of them. The repertoire holds 5,500 to 7,000 clones, 10% seen once, with over 2.5% in the top ten. J was trimmed by 4 bases and V by 4 bases; bases with no gene match: 6. The CDR3 has 14 amino acids. Germline V gene sequence: CDR1 SGHTA, CDR2 FQGNSA. This chain uses TRBV7-2 with TRBJ2-5; 7 nucleotides align to TRBD1. The sequence came from a human donor with diffuse large B-cell lymphoma. Material for sequencing was tumor tissue. CDR3 DNA sequence: TGTGCCAGCAGCTCAACGACAGGGTTAGAGACCCAGTACTTC. Amino acid sequence: CASSSTTGLETQYF.